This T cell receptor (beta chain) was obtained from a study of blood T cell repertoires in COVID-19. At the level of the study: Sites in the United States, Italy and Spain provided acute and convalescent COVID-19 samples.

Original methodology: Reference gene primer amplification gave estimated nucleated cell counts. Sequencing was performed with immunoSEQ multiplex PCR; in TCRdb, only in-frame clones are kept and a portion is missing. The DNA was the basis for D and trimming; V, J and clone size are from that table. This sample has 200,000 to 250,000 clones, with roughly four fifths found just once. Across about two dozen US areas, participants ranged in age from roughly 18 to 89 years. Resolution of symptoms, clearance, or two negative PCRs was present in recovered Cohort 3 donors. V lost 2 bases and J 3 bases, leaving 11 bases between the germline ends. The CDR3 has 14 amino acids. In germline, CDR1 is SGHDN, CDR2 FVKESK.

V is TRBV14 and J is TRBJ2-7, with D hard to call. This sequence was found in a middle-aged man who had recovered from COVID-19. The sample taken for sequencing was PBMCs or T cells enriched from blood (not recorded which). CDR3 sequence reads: CASSQRGLLYEQYF. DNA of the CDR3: TGTGCCAGCAGCCAACGAGGCCTACTCTACGAGCAGTACTTC.